The rows below give T cell receptor beta chains drawn from one sample of a study of cytomegalovirus exposure and HLA in healthy donors. The table came from immunoSEQ multiplex PCR; TCRdb's copy has only in-frame clones and leaves some out. The sample includes under 55,000 clones, about three quarters seen only once; the top ten take 7.5% to 8.5%. Source material: PBMCs. These receptors came from a man under 40 in good health and CMV-seropositive. Each CDR3 is given without its conserved first and last residue. Size tells how often a clone was seen (once, few, many) or the class of an expanded clone, and some rows leave it out.

j_gene,v_gene,abundance,CDR3aa
TRBJ2-6,TRBV19,few,ASSIAGRGIVGANVLT
TRBJ1-5,TRBV2,few,ASSYRGQGQPQH
TRBJ2-5,TRBV6-6,-,ASSYGAEEQY
TRBJ1-1,TRBV5-1,-,ASSLIGEVNTEAF
TRBJ1-2,TRBV25-1,-,ASSELRTGDSINGYT
TRBJ2-7,TRBV2,-,ASRANQGTHEQY
TRBJ2-5,TRBV14,-,ASSPGQSQETQY
TRBJ1-2,TRBV15,-,ATSRGGGLTDGYT
TRBJ1-1,TRBV30,-,AWFRFMSGEEAF
TRBJ1-3,TRBV6-5,few,ASTGQGYGNTIY
TRBJ1-3,TRBV7-3,-,ASSSGGSGNTIY
TRBJ1-4,TRBV14,few,ASAKRANEKLF
TRBJ2-1,TRBV5-1,-,ASSQKEWGGSYNEQF
TRBJ2-7,TRBV27,-,ASSGPFSYEQY
TRBJ2-7,TRBV27,-,ASNAGGIGEQY
TRBJ1-2,TRBV6-4,-,ASSDDETASYGYT
-,TRBV5-1,-,ASSLVIGYYEQY
TRBJ1-2,TRBV5-1,-,ASSLVSGGGYGYT
TRBJ1-4,TRBV7-9,-,SSSSWPIEKLF
TRBJ2-3,TRBV18,-,ASSPRGTDTQY
TRBJ1-2,TRBV2,once,ASGLGSYGYT
TRBJ1-4,TRBV5-1,-,ASSFTGGPNEKLF
TRBJ2-5,TRBV29-1,once,SVLTSGGARETQY
TRBJ1-5,TRBV6-5,-,ASSYTTGSNQPQH
TRBJ1-5,TRBV5-1,-,ASSLDQGDNQPQH
TRBJ2-2,TRBV27,-,ASSTGQGGTGELF
TRBJ2-3,TRBV11-2,-,ASSRTGSDTQY
TRBJ1-1,TRBV10-3,-,AISQGIDTEAF
TRBJ1-2,TRBV9,-,ASSVGTDPDNGYT
TRBJ2-1,TRBV11-1,-,ASRSQLAARDEEQF
TRBJ1-3,TRBV18,-,ASSPGSSGNTIY
TRBJ2-5,TRBV29-1,-,SVGETSLSQETQY
TRBJ2-3,TRBV5-1,-,ASSLAADTQY
TRBJ1-4,TRBV28,once,ASTLRDRGEKLF
TRBJ1-4,TRBV29-1,-,SVGAGTGSEKLF
TRBJ2-5,TRBV29-1,once,SGSPPQGSEETQY
TRBJ1-1,TRBV15,-,ATSRDRGPLTEAF
TRBJ2-6,TRBV6-1,-,ASSEGGPYSGANVLT
TRBJ2-3,TRBV21-1,-,ASSKDRGGADTQY
TRBJ1-1,TRBV10-3,-,AISEFRGTNTEAF
TRBJ1-1,TRBV5-1,-,ASSQPGGETEAF
TRBJ1-6,TRBV7-9,-,ASSWDSDNSPLH
TRBJ1-5,TRBV6-6,-,ASSLDGQSNQPQH
TRBJ2-3,TRBV7-9,-,ASSSSLATITDTQY
TRBJ2-6,TRBV6-6,-,ASSQTSSGANVLT
TRBJ1-6,TRBV10-3,few,AITGSPNSPLH
TRBJ2-2,TRBV7-8,-,ASSLIAGVLF
TRBJ1-3,TRBV6-1,few,ASSDGVSGNTIY
TRBJ2-7,TRBV28,-,ASSLLDRGPSSEQY
TRBJ1-2,TRBV25-1,-,ASSPGGGPDGFGYT
TRBJ2-1,TRBV7-7,few,ASSPGRGYNEQF
TRBJ1-1,TRBV9,-,ASSVGGGSTEAF
TRBJ1-1,TRBV7-2,-,ASSPQGGRMNTEAF
TRBJ1-6,TRBV27,once,ASSSPGQAPIH
TRBJ1-1,TRBV9,-,ASSVVEYTEAF
TRBJ1-5,TRBV9,once,ASSVYSNQPQH
TRBJ2-3,TRBV7-9,-,ASRLAESTDTQY
TRBJ2-5,TRBV13,-,ASSLLTRAQTQY
TRBJ1-1,TRBV18,-,ASSPITGDDTEAF